This TCR beta chain was identified in a study of cytomegalovirus exposure and HLA in healthy donors. Study-wide results and caveats: In a later analysis, productive TCRs from donors in an Asian-associated ancestry cluster reportedly carried fewer N-insertions than the cohort mean. V- and J-gene trimming of TCR beta was linked (in a later analysis) to a missense DCLRE1C variant.

Donors consisted of healthy bone marrow donors. Note on this clone: What it recognizes is unknown.

PCR involved 60 Vbeta and 13 Jbeta primers. Method: immunoSEQ multiplex PCR; TCRdb's copy keeps in-frame clones and lacks some. The sample has some 110,000 clones, around 86% seen once. Trimming cost V 4 bases and J 8 bases, with 14 bases left between them. This CDR3 is 12 amino acids long. CDR1 and CDR2 from the germline V gene are SQVTM and ANQGSEA. The sequencing input was PBMCs. The sequence came from a man in his thirties or forties in good health and CMV-seronegative. The chain links TRBV29-1 to TRBJ1-2, with D possibly TRBD1 on 6 matching bases. The CDR3 DNA sequence: TGCAGCGTTGGAGGGGGGGCAAGGGGCTACACCTTC. The encoded protein is CSVGGGARGYTF.